Below are 5 T cell receptor beta chains sequenced from a single sample in a study of T cell repertoires in cytomegalovirus infection. TCRdb analysed the reads with MiXCR anew, one entry per CDR3 protein. The repertoire holds fewer than 650,000 distinct CDR3 sequences, with almost 40% as singletons. The antigens for these receptors are not known. This specimen was cultured PBMCs, taken from culture after CMV antigen stimulation. These receptors were collected from a human donor in good health (CMV status not recorded). Some clones in this sample may be carry-over from other donors' samples.

This rearrangement joins TRBV25-1 to TRBJ1-4; 10 bases are a match to TRBD1. The CDR3 is 15 amino acids. Germline assignment: CDR1 MGHDK and CDR2 SYGVNS. V trimming: 7 bases; J trimming: 7 bases; junction bases outside the gene matches: 9. CDR3 protein: CASNQPGTGVEKLFF. The CDR3 coding sequence is TGTGCCAGCAACCAACCCGGGACAGGGGTTGAAAAACTGTTTTTT.

This clonotype was detected only a few times. The V call is TRBV7-8, the J call TRBJ1-2; D uncertain. This CDR3 comprises 12 residues. The germline V and J ends were trimmed by 1 base and 3 bases, with 3 bases remaining between them. Germline V gives CDR1 SGHVS, CDR2 FQNEAQ. The CDR3 reads CASSLDHYGYTF. CDR3 sequence (DNA): TGTGCCAGCAGCTTAGACCACTATGGCTACACCTTC.

This clonotype was seen a few times. The rearrangement joins TRBV7-2 to TRBJ2-1; D might be TRBD1 or TRBD2, each matching 5 bases. From germline, CDR1 is SGHTA and CDR2 FQGNSA. The V end was cut by 3 bases, the J end by 5 bases, with 14 bases between. The CDR3 spans 15 residues. The CDR3 spells CASSFAGQGDNEQFF. CDR3 DNA sequence: TGTGCCAGCAGCTTTGCCGGGCAGGGAGACAATGAGCAGTTCTTC.

This clonotype was observed many times. The rearrangement uses TRBV7-2 and TRBJ1-1; D is undetermined. Germline loops: CDR1 SGHTA, CDR2 FQGNSA. V dropped 3 bases and J dropped 3 bases, with 2 bases sitting between them. CDR3 length: 11 amino acids. As DNA, the CDR3 is TGTGCCAGCAGCTTTGACACTGAAGCTTTCTTT. Its translation: CASSFDTEAFF.

V and J are TRBV7-4 and TRBJ2-7; D is uncertain. This CDR3 has 13 residues. The V gene's germline CDR1 is SGHVT and CDR2 SQSDAQ. V was clipped by 5 bases and J by 6 bases, with 14 bases between them. CDR3 sequence: CASSQGPDREQYF. The CDR3, as DNA: TGTGCCAGCAGCCAAGGACCCGATCGCGAGCAGTACTTC. Drawing the rest from reference TRBV7-4 and TRBJ2-7, the complete variable domain is GAGVSQSPRYKVAKRGRDVALRCDSISGHVTLYWYRQTLGQGSEVLTYSQSDAQRDKSGRPSGRFSAERPERSVSTLKIQRTEQGDSAVYLCASSQGPDREQYFGPGTRLTVT.